This T cell receptor (beta chain) was retrieved from a study of blood T cells in healthy people across ages. Study-wide results and limits: For the donors, CMV status was unknown and possibly confounded expanded clonotype changes. A roughly linear age-dependent decrease characterized TCR beta diversity per million T cells.

Using a J-beta primer mix together with a sample-barcoded 5' primer, a second PCR was run for about 6 to 12 cycles. Researchers report that a template-switch adaptor with 12 random nucleotides tagged each cDNA molecule. TCRdb reanalysed the 5' RACE reads using MiXCR and keeps one entry per CDR3 protein. The sample shows about 290,000 distinct CDR3 sequences, 25% to 30% of them seen only once. Each individual donor underwent a draw of ten milliliters of peripheral blood. As regards this clonotype: Its cognate antigen is unknown.

The receptor was derived from a woman in her 70s in good health. The source material was blood.

The CDR3 region has the DNA TGCAGTGCTACCCCAGATCCGAATCAGCCCCAGCATTTT. Translating it yields CSATPDPNQPQHF. This chain joins TRBV20-1 and TRBJ1-5; D gene uncertain. The germline V and J ends were trimmed by 4 bases and 4 bases, with 11 bases remaining between them. The CDR3 totals 13 residues. Looked up from germline, CDR1 is DFQATT and CDR2 is SNEGSKA (reference sequence).